This passage covers 2 T cell receptor beta chains from one sample sequenced in a study of blood T cells in healthy people across ages. Then a second PCR, running about 6 to 12 cycles, was carried out with a sample-barcoded 5' primer and a J-beta primer mix. One entry per CDR3 protein, called by TCRdb with MiXCR from the 5' RACE reads. The sample contains about 1.4 million distinct CDR3 sequences, around 59% of which appear only once. Sequencing was done on a sample of blood. The receptors shown here come from a man aged 18 to 29 in good health.

CDR3 amino acids: CASSNPGPSGYEQYF. The CDR3 DNA is TGTGCCAGCAGCAACCCAGGGCCTAGCGGCTACGAGCAGTACTTC. The chain combines TRBV21-1 with TRBJ2-7; TRBD2, the D gene given by the table, was not confirmed from the DNA. TRBV21-1 is deemed a pseudogene. The CDR3 has 15 amino acids.

V is TRBV5-1 and J is TRBJ2-5, with 15 bases matching TRBD2. The end of the DNA aligns better with TRBJ2-7, so the J call may be wrong. CDR3 length: 16 amino acids. Germline CDR1 SGHRS, CDR2 YFSETQ. CDR3 protein: CASSWTSGRADYEQYF. The CDR3 DNA sequence: TGCGCCAGCAGCTGGACTAGCGGGAGGGCCGACTACGAGCAGTACTTC.